This TCR beta chain was obtained from a study of Tregs in tolerant kidney transplant recipients (dated by TCRdb to the late 2010s). General notes on the study: TCRbeta sequencing was used in the study to identify donor-specific regulatory T cells before combined kidney and bone marrow transplantation, and the identified cells were then tracked after transplant. TCRbeta repertoire sequencing was used in a few healthy controls to compare several ways of expanding Tregs specific for an allogeneic donor. Study-level results and caveats: Biological reproducibility was not directly assessed, although technical replication error appeared to be minimal. Expanding Tregs with activated donor B cells appeared to identify the most biologically relevant and donor-specific TCRbeta repertoire. Because the study included only a small number of patients, the results must be confirmed in larger populations and under other immunosuppression protocols.

Points on this clone: Its specific antigen is unknown. No quality values exist for individual bases; no much larger clone is one base distant.

As encoded in the germline V gene, CDR1 is KGHSH while CDR2 is LQKENI. The V end loses 3 bases and the J end loses 9 bases, and a stretch of 15 bases separates them. Reading from cysteine to phenylalanine, the CDR3 counts 14 amino acids. Just CDR3 DNA is preserved here, 42 bases in frame from base 1. Genomic DNA was extracted from sorted cells with the QIAGEN DNeasy Blood and Tissue Kit for TCRbeta CDR3 sequencing. High-throughput TCRbeta CDR3 sequencing, including PCR amplification with bias correction and internal controls, was performed commercially through immunoSEQ. The source study handled its data this way. Unique productive TCRbeta sequences were defined by CDR3 nucleotide sequence where primers matched, otherwise by CDR3 amino acid sequence with Vbeta and Jbeta genes. Sorting error was corrected by removing sequences shared between sorted populations at a frequency ratio of 2:1 or less, and the remaining shared sequences were assigned to the higher population. Donor-reactive sequences were defined as at least 5-fold expanded in CFSE-low cells versus unstimulated cells, with frequency of at least 0.01% in CFSE-low cells. Repertoire divergence was quantified by Jensen-Shannon divergence using the top 100 TCRbeta sequences ranked by frequency. When a sample had multiple sequencing runs, each run was corrected for sorting error separately and the runs were then pooled. This is the immuneACCESS table as TCRdb keeps it, with only in-frame sequences that have V and J called. A part of the clones is gone; compared with another copy, unresolved V genes explain less than half, and the rest is unexplained. V, J and clone size reflect that table, while D and trimming were determined from the DNA. In all, the sample holds 110,000 or so clones, and around nine tenths of those were seen once. Clones ranked in the top ten supply roughly 0.63% of the sample.

Thawed PBMCs were FACS-sorted into unstimulated Tregs (CD4+CD25+CD127-), CD4+ non-Tregs (CD4+CD25-), CD4 cells and CD8 cells. Healthy control blood came either as purchased buffy coats or from healthy volunteers. Healthy control blood was processed by Ficoll density gradient to PBMCs and cryopreserved; patient PBMCs were collected before and after transplant. The chain is assembled from TRBV18 and TRBJ1-5; possibly the D gene is TRBD1, per 5 matching bases. This TCR was recovered from a human donor in good health. Sequenced input: CD4+ T cells from blood. The CDR3 in this case is CASSPLIGETPQHF. In nucleotides, the sequence is TGTGCCAGCTCACCCCTGATAGGGGAGACGCCCCAGCATTTT.